Presented here are 18 T cell receptor beta chains from one specimen sequenced in a study of patients and donors after allogeneic stem cell transplantation. TCRdb re-derived calls from the RT-PCR reads in MiXCR, one entry per CDR3 protein. The repertoire holds some 150,000 distinct CDR3 sequences, with 30% to 45% as singletons. The sample comprised blood, either unsorted or a sorted T cell fraction (not recorded which). The receptors stem from a human donor who was either an allogeneic HSCT recipient or a stem cell or donor lymphocyte infusion donor (not recorded which). It is not recorded whose cells these are; they may come from a transplant donor.

This clonotype was counted only a few times. V usage is TRBV28 and J usage is TRBJ1-2; D gene unclear. The CDR3 sequence is 15 residues long. CDR1 and CDR2 from the germline V gene are MDHEN and SYDVKM. V lost 6 bases and J 6 bases, leaving 20 bases between the germline ends. The CDR3 DNA is TGTGCCAGCAGCCCTCCCCAGCTCTTTATGGATGGCTACACCTTC. Translating gives CASSPPQLFMDGYTF.

Concerning this clonotype: This likely comes from a read error, as the CDR3 has no conserved phenylalanine or tryptophan at its end. This rearrangement joins TRBV6-5 to TRBJ1-6; TRBD1 matches at 10 bases. J was trimmed by 4 bases and V by 5 bases; bases with no gene match: 5. CDR1 is MNHEY and CDR2 is SVGAGI in the germline V gene. The CDR3 runs 16 residues. The CDR3 DNA reads as TGTGCCAGCAGTCAGGACAGGGGGATTTATAATTCACCCCTCCACTTG. It encodes CASSQDRGIYNSPLHL.

The chain combines TRBV27 with TRBJ1-5; tentative D call: TRBD1 (6 bases). The CDR3 sequence is 14 residues long. V was shortened by 7 bases and J by 7 bases, with 17 bases between the two germline ends. Germline V gives CDR1 MNHEY, CDR2 SMNVEV (reference sequence). In nucleotides, the CDR3 is TGTGCCAGCAAGCAGCCAGGGGTAGGACAGCCCCAGCATTTT. This translates into CASKQPGVGQPQHF.

The genes are TRBV5-1 and TRBJ1-1; unclear D gene. Trimming cost V 9 bases and J 0 bases, with 15 bases left between them. The CDR3 runs to 14 residues. The germline V gene encodes CDR1 SGHRS and CDR2 YFSETQ. Here the CDR3 DNA reads TGCGCCACTTCTCCCCCAGGAGTGAACACTGAAGCTTTCTTT. This translates into CATSPPGVNTEAFF.

DNA for the CDR3: TGTGCCAGCAGCGTAGGATCAGGGGCTAATGAAAAACTGTTTTTT. As protein: CASSVGSGANEKLFF. This sequence joins TRBV9 and TRBJ1-4; maybe TRBD1 (6 bases). Per the germline V gene, CDR1 is SGDLS and CDR2 is YYNGEE. V was pared by 0 bases and J by 3 bases, with 9 bases between. The CDR3 extends over 15 amino acids.

This clonotype showed up just a few times. A junction boundary mismatches the germline segment, possibly from a read error. The V call is TRBV7-7, the J call TRBJ2-5, with 9 nucleotides matching TRBD1. The CDR3 length is 13 residues. CDR1 is SSHAT, CDR2 FNYEAQ, per germline (reference sequence). The CDR3 region has the DNA TGTGCTAGCAGTCGGACAGGGGAGGAGACCCAGTACTTC. It is translated as CASSRTGEETQYF. Variable domain in full (rest from reference TRBV7-7 and TRBJ2-5): GAGVSQSPRYKVTKRGQDVTLRCDPISSHATLYWYQQALGQGPEFLTYFNYEAQPDKSGLPSDRFSAERPEGSISTLTIQRTEQRDSAMYRCASSRTGEETQYFGPGTRLLVL.

The chain is built from TRBV3-1 and TRBJ1-2, with 9 bases identical to TRBD1. The CDR3 loop spans 14 amino acids. Germline V gene lookup returns CDR1 LGHDT and CDR2 YNNKEL (reference sequence). Germline trimming cut 3 bases from V and 4 bases from J; bases unmatched to any gene: 3. CDR3 bases: TGTGCCAGCAGCCATACGACAGGGGGCTATGGCTACACCTTC. It is translated as CASSHTTGGYGYTF.

V and J are TRBV7-8 and TRBJ1-1; D is unclear. Trimming removed 5 bases from V and 5 bases from J, with 15 bases in between. The CDR3 consists of 14 residues. CDR1 is SGHVS, CDR2 FQNEAQ, per germline. The DNA for the CDR3 is TGTGCCAGCAGCACACAGACTCTAGGGACTGAAGCTTTCTTT. Residues: CASSTQTLGTEAFF.

In its sample, this clonotype was seen many times. The rearrangement uses TRBV2 and TRBJ1-5; D gene unclear. The CDR3 length is 15 residues. The V end was cut by 3 bases, the J end by 3 bases, with 12 bases between. Germline assignment: CDR1 SNHLY and CDR2 FYNNEI. CDR3 in DNA: TGTGCCAGCAGTGAGGAAAGGATAATCAATCAGCCCCAGCATTTT. It is translated as CASSEERIINQPQHF.

This clonotype has only a few counts. J is TRBJ1-2 and V is TRBV4-3; TRBD1 matches at 8 bases. The CDR3 extends over 15 amino acids. Germline CDR1 and CDR2: LGHNA and YSLEER. The V gene end was trimmed by 2 bases and the J gene end by 4 bases; junction bases not matched to a gene: 6. This CDR3 is CASSQLQGAGYGYTF. The CDR3 bases are TGCGCCAGCAGCCAACTCCAGGGGGCAGGCTATGGCTACACCTTC.

The chain combines TRBV7-2 with TRBJ2-1, with 13 positions matching TRBD2. CDR3 length: 14 amino acids. Germline V gene sequence: CDR1 SGHTA, CDR2 FQGNSA. The trim removed 2 bases at V and 10 bases at J, leaving 2 bases unmatched. CDR3 protein: CASSLTSGGAEQFF. CDR3 coding DNA: TGTGCCAGCAGCTTAACTAGCGGGGGGGCCGAGCAGTTCTTC.

The genes are TRBV7-3 and TRBJ1-2, with a weak D call TRBD1 (5 bases). This CDR3 spans 12 amino acids. Looked up from germline, CDR1 is SGHTA and CDR2 is FQGTGA. Trimming removed 4 bases at V and 6 bases at J, with 9 bases between. CDR3 sequence: CASSSGGDGYTF. CDR3 DNA: TGTGCCAGCAGCTCCGGGGGGGATGGCTACACCTTC.

The rearrangement joins TRBV20-1 to TRBJ2-2, with a tentative D call TRBD2 (5 bases). Deletions cut 5 bases from V and 2 bases from J, with 24 bases between. The germline CDR1 and CDR2 sequences are DFQATT and SNEGSKA (reference sequence). The length of the CDR3 is 18 residues. In nucleotides, the CDR3 is TGCAGTGCTCCGATAACTTTCGGGGAAATACGAAACACCGGGGAGCTGTTTTTT. Its protein is CSAPITFGEIRNTGELFF.

The chain combines TRBV5-1 with TRBJ1-5, with 8 positions matching TRBD1. Trimming cost V 4 bases and J 7 bases; bases outside gene matches: 7. Germline CDR1 is SGHRS and CDR2 is YFSETQ. The CDR3 has 14 amino acids. The CDR3 DNA follows: TGCGCCAGCAGCCCAATGACAGGGGAACAGCCCCAGCATTTT. Translating it yields CASSPMTGEQPQHF.

CDR3 DNA: TGTGCCAGCAGCTTTTCAGGGGACAGTCAGCCCCAGCATTTT. Translating it yields CASSFSGDSQPQHF. This sequence joins TRBV7-2 and TRBJ1-5, with 7 bases lining up with TRBD1. CDR1 and CDR2 (germline): SGHTA, FQGNSA. CDR3 length: 14 amino acids. J was trimmed by 6 bases and V by 3 bases; bases with no gene match: 5.

This chain connects TRBV5-1 to TRBJ2-3; unclear D gene. The CDR3 has 13 residues. CDR1 and CDR2 from the germline V gene are SGHRS and YFSETQ. The V gene lost 0 bases and the J gene lost 4 bases, with 6 bases spanning the gap. The CDR3 is CASSLGGADTQYF. CDR3 nucleotide sequence: TGCGCCAGCAGCTTGGGTGGGGCAGATACGCAGTATTTT.

This chain links TRBV9 with TRBJ1-3; D is unresolved. There are 14 residues in the CDR3. Trimming left V 3 bases short and J 4 bases short, with 11 bases between. CDR1 and CDR2 (germline): SGDLS, YYNGEE. CDR3 region: CASSADLGGNTIYF. The CDR3, as DNA: TGTGCCAGCAGCGCGGACTTGGGCGGAAACACCATATATTTT.

The chain uses TRBV7-3 and TRBJ2-3, with TRBD2 matching 9 bases. The trim removed 5 bases at V and 0 bases at J, leaving 12 bases unmatched. The CDR3 extends over 18 amino acids. CDR1 SGHTA and CDR2 FQGTGA come from the germline V gene. CDR3 nucleotide sequence: TGTGCCAGCAGCCCTCGGGGTAGCGGGGGCCCTAGCACAGATACGCAGTATTTT. Residues: CASSPRGSGGPSTDTQYF.